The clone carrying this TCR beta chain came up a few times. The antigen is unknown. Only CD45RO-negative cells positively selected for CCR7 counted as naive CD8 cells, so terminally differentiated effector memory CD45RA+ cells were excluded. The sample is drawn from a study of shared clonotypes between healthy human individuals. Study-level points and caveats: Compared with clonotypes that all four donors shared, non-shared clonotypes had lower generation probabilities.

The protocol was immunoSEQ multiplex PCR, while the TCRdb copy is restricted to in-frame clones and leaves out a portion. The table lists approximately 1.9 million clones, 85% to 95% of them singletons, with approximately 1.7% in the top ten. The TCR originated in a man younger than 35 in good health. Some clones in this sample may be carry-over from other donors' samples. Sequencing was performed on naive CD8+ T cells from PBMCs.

CDR3 region: CASGTGAAYEQYF. The CDR3 nucleotides read TGTGCCAGCGGCACAGGGGCCGCCTACGAGCAGTACTTC. J is TRBJ2-7 and V is TRBV27; 7 positions agree with TRBD1. CDR1 MNHEY and CDR2 SMNVEV come from the germline V gene (reference sequence). The CDR3 has 13 amino acids. J was trimmed by 2 bases and V by 8 bases; bases with no gene match: 6.